One sample yielded the 28 T cell receptor beta chains listed below, sequenced in a study of blood T cell repertoires in COVID-19. Libraries were prepared by immunoSEQ multiplex PCR; TCRdb keeps only in-frame clonotypes and omits some of them. The repertoire includes more than 200,000 clones, around 80% of them detected once, and 10% sits in the top ten. The source material was peripheral blood. These receptors originate from an elderly woman with acute or convalescent COVID-19.

The J gene is TRBJ2-2, the V gene TRBV7-8; 12 bases are a match to TRBD2. After removal of 8 bases from V and 5 bases from J, the junction contained 6 bases not matched to a gene. The CDR3 consists of 15 residues. Germline values: CDR1 SGHVS, CDR2 FQNEAQ. This CDR3 reads CASCASGGGTGELFF. In nucleotides, the CDR3 is TGTGCCAGCTGCGCTAGCGGGGGGGGTACCGGGGAGCTGTTTTTT.

This chain links TRBV7-2 with TRBJ1-2, with 7 bases matching TRBD1. Germline CDR1 is SGHTA and CDR2 is FQGNSA. This CDR3 is 13 amino acids long. Trimming cost V 1 base and J 6 bases; bases outside gene matches: 2. CDR3 nucleotide sequence: TGTGCCAGCAGCTTAGAGACAGGGCATGGCTACACCTTC. Amino acids: CASSLETGHGYTF.

The chain uses TRBV11-2 and TRBJ2-1, with 13 bases matching TRBD2. V gave up 6 bases and J gave up 5 bases; unmatched junction bases: 10. Germline lookup yields CDR1 SGHAT and CDR2 FQNNGV. The CDR3 runs 17 residues. As DNA, the CDR3 is TGTGCCAGCAGACTTTATTTCGGGACTAGCGGGAACAATGAGCAGTTCTTC. Translated, it gives CASRLYFGTSGNNEQFF. Variable domain in full (rest from reference TRBV11-2 and TRBJ2-1): EAGVAQSPRYKIIEKRQSVAFWCNPISGHATLYWYQQILGQGPKLLIQFQNNGVVDDSQLPKDRFSAERLKGVDSTLKIQPAKLEDSAVYLCASRLYFGTSGNNEQFFGPGTRLTVL.

The V and J genes are TRBV7-9 and TRBJ1-1, with D possibly being TRBD1 (6 bases). The CDR3 covers 14 residues. Trimming removed 4 bases at V and 6 bases at J, with 15 bases between. CDR1 and CDR2 (germline): SEHNR, FQNEAQ (reference sequence). CDR3 nucleotide sequence: TGTGCCAGCAGCTCCGACGTGACAGGTGCTGAAGCTTTCTTT. Translating gives CASSSDVTGAEAFF.

This chain joins TRBV4-3 and TRBJ1-4, with D possibly matching TRBD1 (5 bases). The CDR3 has 17 amino acids. V lost 4 bases and J lost 0, with 15 bases in between. Per germline, CDR1 LGHNA and CDR2 YSLEER. In DNA, the CDR3 is TGCGCCAGCAGCCCACGCAGACAGCTCACAACTAATGAAAAACTGTTTTTT. Protein: CASSPRRQLTTNEKLFF.

This clone appeared a few times. V and J are TRBV5-5 and TRBJ2-2, with D possibly matching TRBD1 (6 bases). The V end lost 1 base, the J end lost 4 bases, and 8 bases lay between the germline ends. The germline V gene encodes CDR1 SGHKS and CDR2 YYEKEE (reference sequence). This CDR3 comprises 14 residues. CDR3 sequence (DNA): TGTGCCAGCAGCTTGACAGGGAGCACCGGGGAGCTGTTTTTT. It is translated as CASSLTGSTGELFF.

The genes are TRBV6-5 and TRBJ2-3, with unresolved D. The CDR3 sequence is 12 residues long. Germline CDR1 is MNHEY and CDR2 is SVGAGI. V gave up 0 bases and J gave up 6 bases, with 4 bases separating them. The CDR3 DNA follows: TGTGCCAGCAGTTACTCGCAGGATACGCAGTATTTT. The encoded protein is CASSYSQDTQYF.

In this sample, this clone turned up a few times. The rearrangement uses TRBV29-1 and TRBJ1-2; weak D call: TRBD1 (6 bases). The CDR3 consists of 11 residues. V was cut by 8 bases and J by 8 bases, with 15 bases left in between. CDR1 SQVTM and CDR2 ANQGSEA come from the germline V gene. CDR3 nucleotide sequence: TGCAGCTCCTACAGGGACAAAGGCTACACCTTC. Its protein is CSSYRDKGYTF.

The chain employs TRBV19 and TRBJ2-3; 9 nucleotides match TRBD1. Losses at the gene ends were 1 base for V and 1 base for J; bases not matched to a gene: 3. In germline, CDR1 is LNHDA, CDR2 SQIVND (reference sequence). This CDR3 region has 16 residues. The CDR3 coding sequence is TGTGCCAGTAGTATAGGGACAGGGGAGGGCACAGATACGCAGTATTTT. Its translation is CASSIGTGEGTDTQYF. Together with reference TRBV19 and TRBJ2-3, the CDR3 gives the full variable domain: DGGITQSPKYLFRKEGQNVTLSCEQNLNHDAMYWYRQDPGQGLRLIYYSQIVNDFQKGDIAEGYSVSREKKESFPLTVTSAQKNPTAFYLCASSIGTGEGTDTQYFGPGTRLTVL.

This sequence joins TRBV10-3 and TRBJ1-5; 8 nucleotides line up with TRBD1. Germline assignment: CDR1 ENHRY and CDR2 SYGVKD. This CDR3 has 13 residues. J gave up 5 bases and V 4 bases, and 1 base lay outside the gene matches. In DNA, the CDR3 is TGTGCCATCAGTGCGGGACAGGATCAGCCCCAGCATTTT. Translated: CAISAGQDQPQHF.

The rearrangement links TRBV19 to TRBJ2-6, with 10 bases that match TRBD1. The trim removed 4 bases at V and 0 bases at J, leaving 6 bases unmatched. This CDR3 has 18 residues. Per the germline V gene, CDR1 is LNHDA and CDR2 is SQIVND (reference sequence). CDR3 nucleotide sequence: TGTGCCAGTAGTACAGGGACAGGGGCTAACTCTGGGGCCAACGTCCTGACTTTC. Protein: CASSTGTGANSGANVLTF.

The CDR3 bases are TGTGCCACAGGGGTAGCGGGGGACAATGAGCAGTTCTTC. Translation gives CATGVAGDNEQFF. This sequence joins TRBV24-1 and TRBJ2-1; 9 bases map to TRBD2. The CDR3 covers 13 residues. Germline CDR1 reads KGHDR; CDR2 reads SFDVKD. J gave up 5 bases and V 10 bases, and 5 bases lay outside the gene matches.

In its sample, this clone was seen a few times. The chain joins TRBV10-3 to TRBJ2-7; D perhaps matches TRBD2 (5 bases). CDR3 size: 15 residues. V gave up 0 bases and J gave up 0 bases, with 9 bases separating them. CDR1 and CDR2 from the germline V gene are ENHRY and SYGVKD. The CDR3 sequence: CAISESGDASYEQYF. In nucleotides, the CDR3 is TGTGCCATCAGTGAGTCGGGAGACGCCTCCTACGAGCAGTACTTC.

J is TRBJ2-1 and V is TRBV5-1; D remains ambiguous. The CDR3 runs 15 residues. CDR1 is SGHRS, CDR2 YFSETQ, per germline. V was shortened by 0 bases and J by 0 bases, with 7 bases between the two germline ends. For the CDR3, the DNA is TGCGCCAGCAGCTTGGCCGTCGGCTCCTACAATGAGCAGTTCTTC. It encodes CASSLAVGSYNEQFF.

The chain couples TRBV6-2 or TRBV6-3 to TRBJ1-6; D possibly corresponds to TRBD1 (6 bases). Trimming stripped 6 bases from V and 8 bases from J, with 17 bases between. This CDR3 has 15 amino acids. Germline V gene data show CDR1 as MNHEY and CDR2 as SVGEGT. CDR3 amino acids: CASSRLRGQDSPLHF. The CDR3 DNA follows: TGTGCCAGCAGCCGCCTGCGGGGGCAGGATTCACCCCTCCACTTT.

This sequence joins TRBV3-1 (or the pseudogene TRBV3-2) and TRBJ2-3; D gene uncertain. V was pared by 0 bases and J by 2 bases, with 6 bases between. Germline values: CDR1 LGHDT, CDR2 YNNKEL (reference sequence). This CDR3 is built from 14 residues. The CDR3 here is CASSQDFYTDTQYF. In nucleotides, the CDR3 is TGTGCCAGCAGCCAAGATTTTTACACAGATACGCAGTATTTT.

The rearrangement joins TRBV29-1 to TRBJ2-5, with TRBD2 matching 8 bases. J lost 1 base, V lost 1 base, and 5 bases had no gene match. Germline lookup yields CDR1 SQVTM and CDR2 ANQGSEA. This CDR3 is 15 amino acids long. CDR3 sequence: CSVEGLAQSQETQYF. DNA of the CDR3: TGCAGCGTTGAAGGACTAGCGCAGTCCCAAGAGACCCAGTACTTC.

The chain is built from TRBV19 and TRBJ1-1; 9 bases match TRBD1. Germline lookup yields CDR1 LNHDA and CDR2 SQIVND (reference sequence). The J segment lost 0 bases and the V segment lost 5 bases, leaving 1 base of the junction unmatched. This CDR3 has 14 amino acids. CDR3 in DNA: TGTGCCAGTAGTGACAGGGGGGTGAACACTGAAGCTTTCTTT. This encodes CASSDRGVNTEAFF.

This clone was observed a few times. DNA of the CDR3: TGTGCCAGCAGTTACGGGGGGGCGCGGGAGCCCCAGCATTTT. Encoded protein: CASSYGGAREPQHF. The chain joins TRBV6-5 to TRBJ1-5, with D maybe TRBD1 (6 bases). This CDR3 comprises 14 residues. Germline values: CDR1 MNHEY, CDR2 SVGAGI. The V gene lost 2 bases and the J gene lost 8 bases, with 13 bases spanning the gap.

The chain links TRBV28 to TRBJ2-1; 8 bases are a match to TRBD2. V trimming: 3 bases; J trimming: 4 bases; junction bases outside the gene matches: 2. CDR3 size: 14 residues. Germline values: CDR1 MDHEN, CDR2 SYDVKM. The CDR3 bases are TGTGCCAGCAGTTTTGGACTAGCTTACAATGAGCAGTTCTTC. This codes for CASSFGLAYNEQFF.

The sample holds one count of this clone. The V call is TRBV30, the J call TRBJ2-3, with 8 nucleotides matching TRBD1. From germline, CDR1 is GTSNPN and CDR2 SVGIG (reference sequence). The length of the CDR3 is 14 residues. V shed 3 bases and J 0 bases; nucleotides not matched to a gene: 2. The DNA of the CDR3 is TGTGCCTGGAGCGGGACAGGAAGCACAGATACGCAGTATTTT. Its protein is CAWSGTGSTDTQYF. The full variable domain, its missing parts supplied by reference TRBV30 and TRBJ2-3, is SQTIHQWPATLVQPVGSPLSLECTVEGTSNPNLYWYRQAAGRGLQLLFYSVGIGQISSEVPQNLSASRPQDRQFILSSKKLLLSDSGFYLCAWSGTGSTDTQYFGPGTRLTVL.

This clone has only one observation. The CDR3 DNA reads TGCGCCAGCAGCCCGCCGGGACAGGGAGAGGAGACCCAGTACTTC. Its translation is CASSPPGQGEETQYF. The chain carries TRBV5-1 and TRBJ2-5; 9 bases map to TRBD1. V lost 4 bases to trimming and J lost 5 bases; unmatched junction nucleotides: 9. The CDR3 extends over 15 amino acids. From germline, CDR1 is SGHRS and CDR2 YFSETQ.

CDR3 DNA sequence: TGTGCCAGCAGTTACCGGGACAGGGGTTCACCCCTCCACTTT. It yields the protein CASSYRDRGSPLHF. V gene TRBV6-5 combines with J gene TRBJ1-6; 10 bases agree with TRBD1. The CDR3 is made up of 14 amino acids. The V gene end was trimmed by 2 bases and the J gene end by 9 bases; junction bases not matched to a gene: 1. From germline, CDR1 is MNHEY and CDR2 SVGAGI.

This clone was detected only a few times. The rearrangement links TRBV24-1 to TRBJ1-1; no reliable D call. The CDR3 has 11 residues. In germline, CDR1 is KGHDR, CDR2 SFDVKD. Trimming took 7 bases from V and 5 from J, leaving 7 bases between them. DNA of the CDR3: TGTGCCACCAGGGGAGCGACTGAAGCTTTCTTT. This encodes CATRGATEAFF.

The V gene is TRBV30, the J gene TRBJ1-5; 7 bases map to TRBD1. CDR1 is GTSNPN, CDR2 SVGIG, per germline (reference sequence). There are 13 residues in the CDR3. The V segment lost 5 bases and the J segment 4 bases; nucleotides outside the gene matches: 5. Here the CDR3 DNA reads TGTGCCTGGCAACAGGGGACGAATCAGCCCCAGCATTTT. It specifies CAWQQGTNQPQHF.

This rearrangement joins TRBV6-6 to TRBJ1-1, with D possibly being TRBD1 (5 bases). This CDR3 is built from 16 residues. The germline V gene encodes CDR1 MNHNY and CDR2 SVGAGI (reference sequence). V shed 0 bases and J shed 1 base, with 12 bases lying between them. CDR3 in amino acids: CASSYSIGHPNTEAFF. The CDR3 DNA is TGTGCCAGCAGTTACTCGATAGGACACCCGAACACTGAAGCTTTCTTT.

The V call is TRBV19, the J call TRBJ1-6; the D is unclear. The CDR3 consists of 17 residues. V lost 6 bases and J 2 bases, leaving 17 bases between the germline ends. In germline, CDR1 is LNHDA, CDR2 SQIVND (reference sequence). Here the CDR3 DNA reads TGTGCCAGTAGCCCGGACGGTGGAGGGACCTATAATTCACCCCTCCACTTT. Residues: CASSPDGGGTYNSPLHF. The entire variable domain, with the rest obtained from reference TRBV19 and TRBJ1-6, is as follows: DGGITQSPKYLFRKEGQNVTLSCEQNLNHDAMYWYRQDPGQGLRLIYYSQIVNDFQKGDIAEGYSVSREKKESFPLTVTSAQKNPTAFYLCASSPDGGGTYNSPLHFGNGTRLTVT.

The V call is TRBV11-2, the J call TRBJ1-6; TRBD1 matches at 7 bases. The CDR3 is 14 amino acids. V lost 6 bases, J lost 6 bases, and 5 bases stayed unmatched. Germline V gene sequence: CDR1 SGHAT, CDR2 FQNNGV. CDR3 nucleotide sequence: TGTGCCAGCAGTTTCGGACAGGTTAATTCACCCCTCCACTTT. Its translation is CASSFGQVNSPLHF.